This paragraph reports one T cell receptor (beta chain). Antigen: not known. Unsorted whole blood served as the source of blood RNA, and germline DNA was extracted as well. Chronic HBV infection, untreated so far, was present in the patients. TCR beta cDNA came from 400 to 500 ng total RNA, primed with a constant-region primer. Three nested multiplex PCR rounds of slightly modified ARM-PCR generated TCR beta libraries. A C-beta reverse primer and TRBV1-TRBV30 forward primers served in each of the first two PCR rounds, at approximately 10 cycles apiece. TCRdb fed the multiplex PCR reads into MiXCR, producing one record per CDR3 protein. The sample lists some 200,000 distinct CDR3 sequences, roughly two thirds seen once, with roughly 6.4% in the top ten. This sample is drawn from a study of tumor-infiltrating lymphocytes in primary liver carcinoma. Study results and caveats: A significantly higher top-250-clone fraction was found in tumors than in blood (p = 0.039).

This CDR3 region has 14 residues. Germline CDR1 and CDR2: GTSNPN and SVGIG (reference sequence). Trimming removed 3 bases from V and 3 bases from J; junction bases left unmatched: 5. Sequencing used peripheral blood. The TCR comes from a woman in her fifties or sixties with primary liver carcinoma and hepatitis B virus infection. The chain recombines TRBV30 with TRBJ1-3; 7 nucleotides line up with TRBD1. Here the CDR3 DNA reads TGTGCCTGGAGGGAACAGGGGCGTGGAAACACCATATATTTT. This codes for CAWREQGRGNTIYF.